This TCR beta chain was observed in a study of shared clonotypes between healthy human individuals. Across the whole study: Aged 18 to 49, the donors were a couple of women and a few men. Every donor yielded three CD4 naive, three CD4 memory, two CD8 naive and one CD8 memory plate. Regarding the study as a whole: Memory subsets generally showed lower estimated richness than naive subsets.

CD45RO-negative, CCR7-positively selected cells formed the naive CD8 fraction, excluding terminally differentiated effector memory CD45RA+ cells. As regards this clone: Its antigen is currently unknown.

The assay was carried out at the deep level. Method: immunoSEQ multiplex PCR; TCRdb's copy keeps in-frame clones and lacks some. This table has millions of clones, about 95% appearing once. V lost 3 bases and J lost 4, with 17 bases in between. This CDR3 has 16 residues. Germline V gives CDR1 KGHSH, CDR2 LQKENI. The chain joins TRBV18 to TRBJ2-3; D tentatively fits TRBD1 or TRBD2 (5 bases each). Sequenced sample: naive CD8+ T cells sorted from blood. This receptor was identified in a man aged 18 to 30 in good health. CDR3: CASSPPGPQRPDTQYF. For the CDR3, the DNA is TGTGCCAGCTCACCTCCGGGGCCCCAGCGACCAGATACGCAGTATTTT.